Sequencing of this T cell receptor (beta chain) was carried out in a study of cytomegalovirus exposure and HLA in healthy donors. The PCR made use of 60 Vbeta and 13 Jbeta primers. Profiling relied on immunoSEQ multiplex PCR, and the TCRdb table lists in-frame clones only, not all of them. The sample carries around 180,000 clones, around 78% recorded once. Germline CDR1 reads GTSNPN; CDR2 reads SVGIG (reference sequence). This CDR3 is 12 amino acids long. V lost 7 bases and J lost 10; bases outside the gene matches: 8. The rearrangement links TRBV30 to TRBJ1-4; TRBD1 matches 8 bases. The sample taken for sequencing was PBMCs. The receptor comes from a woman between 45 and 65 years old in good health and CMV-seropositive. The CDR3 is CAFSGGEGKLFF. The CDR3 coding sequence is TGTGCCTTCTCAGGGGGCGAGGGAAAACTGTTTTTT.